The entry that follows covers one T cell receptor (beta chain) sequence. In this sample, this clonotype turned up many times. No antigen is known for it. One junction end does not reproduce the germline sequence, and a read error may be involved. This sample was included in a study of regulatory T cells in long-lasting Graves disease (dated by TCRdb to about 2021). Study-wide context: Patients with newly diagnosed Graves' disease had been on antithyroid drugs for under 3 months. A total of about 35 samples underwent TCR sequencing, from some 13 patients with persistent Graves' disease and approximately 20 patients with newly diagnosed Graves' disease. The study took place in China and was registered as a clinical trial. Persistent Graves' disease patients were compared with newly diagnosed Graves' disease patients by peripheral blood TCR sequencing and RNA sequencing.

On the study overall, not on this receptor specifically: Persistent patients shared more public clonotypes among themselves (approximately 2,500) than newly diagnosed patients did (about 1,000). Preferential use of TRBV28, TRBJ1-2 and TRBJ2-5 was observed in persistent disease, whereas TRBV20-1 and TRBJ2-1 were favored in newly diagnosed disease. Because the primary lesion, thyroid tissue, could not be accessed, the study looked at peripheral blood alone. Sequencing and analysis were limited to the TCR beta chain. Persistent Graves' disease patients showed lower TCR Shannon entropy and fewer highly expanded clones than newly diagnosed patients, suggesting clonal expansion. The authors noted that the small sample size was a limitation that may lower accuracy.

The CDR3 runs 12 residues from the cysteine to the phenylalanine. The only DNA kept is the CDR3, 36 bases in frame from the first base. CDR1 and CDR2 are drawn from the germline V gene: SGHTS, YDEGEE. Library creation used multiplex PCR. The sequencing machine was an Illumina HiSeq 4000. TCR beta libraries were built with iRepertoire HTBI primers and Arm-PCR amplification of CDR3 regions. Before sequencing, the PCR products underwent gel purification. The authors' analysis ran thus. Across samples, about 63 TRBV and 14 TRBJ segments were identified and used for gene usage analysis of CDR3 amino acid clonotypes. Filtered high-quality paired reads were merged into contigs using COPE and FqMerger. BLAST was used to align contigs to IMGT TRBV, TRBD and TRBJ reference genes, with CDR3 defined following IMGT. Clonotypes above 0.1% frequency were classified as highly expanded clones. Shannon entropy was used to measure repertoire diversity, and the Gini coefficient was used to measure V-J evenness. Clonotypes shared by more than one individual were considered public. Clones were called with MiXCR by TCRdb after fastp trimmed the public reads at Q25, and only in-frame beta chains were retained. One record per CDR3 amino acid sequence lists the most common genes and DNA. The V and J calls here are based on TCRdb, not the publication. In this sample the table shows 400,000 to 500,000 distinct CDR3 sequences, about 15% of which occur a single time. Of the sample, 23% falls within the top ten clones.

The time point label, read with the paper, signifies: newly diagnosed GD, antithyroid drugs for less than 3 months. RNA was extracted from PBMCs in TRIzol for both TCR sequencing and RNA sequencing. Graves' disease was diagnosed according to American Thyroid Association guidelines. Patients for the study were recruited at an endocrinology department in Xi'an, China. From each patient, approximately 9 milliliters of peripheral blood was collected into an EDTA anticoagulant tube. Ficoll Paque Plus density gradient separation was used to isolate PBMCs, and no further T cell sorting was done. An Agilent 2100 Bioanalyzer and agarose gel were used to check RNA quality, and a NanoDrop 2000 was used to measure RNA concentration. The sample was also reused in another study, on T cells in Graves' hyperthyroidism and ophthalmopathy. The second study's authors report: Stable Graves' hyperthyroidism was defined as no progression to ophthalmopathy during 18 months of follow-up. Hyperthyroidism patients were aged 18 to 65 years and newly diagnosed, with disease duration of less than 2 months. Exclusion was applied to patients with uncontrolled infections, other autoimmune diseases, pregnancy or lactation. Diagnoses were based on clinical symptoms, serum thyroxine and TRAb, thyroid ultrasound and orbital computed tomography. For the first round of RT-PCR on the TCR CDR3, the HTBI primer set was used together with the Qiagen OneStep RT-PCR kit. Most expanded thyroid clonotypes (frequency above 0.001) were also found in blood, which suggests that blood repertoires may mirror thyroid immune responses. Ophthalmopathy was separated from stable hyperthyroidism by a 13 V-J signature model, with 85% to 90% sensitivity and about 81% specificity obtained in cross-validation and 80%/75% obtained in testing. During validation, the model predicted progression to ophthalmopathy a median of around 7 months ahead of onset, with almost 71% sensitivity and about 75% specificity. A discovery cohort of roughly 100 patients, about 40 with Graves' ophthalmopathy and 57 with stable Graves' hyperthyroidism, was used to find distinguishing TCR V-J signatures. Prospective prediction of ophthalmopathy was tested in an independent validation cohort of fewer than 20 hyperthyroidism patients and 17 patients who later progressed to ophthalmopathy. The 85 to 100 discovery patients were randomly split 7:3 into training and test sets. In about 6 Graves' hyperthyroidism patients, the study also compared T-cell repertoires from thyroid tissue with T-cell repertoires from blood. Following sampling, methimazole starting at 30 mg daily was given to hyperthyroidism patients, and high-dose intravenous methylprednisolone was given to ophthalmopathy patients. Libraries were constructed in a second round of multiplex PCR, after which size selection and purification were performed. Paired-end sequencing of the libraries was performed with 100 bp reads on an Illumina HiSeq2000. SOAPnuke was used to process the raw data, throwing out any read that contained adapters or uncalled bases, had a mean Phred below 15, or lacked an exact constant-primer or identifier match. High-quality paired reads were merged with COPE v1.2.5, and unique nucleotide sequences were defined as clonotypes. MiTCR v1.1 was used to align the clonotypes against IMGT TRBV, TRBD and TRBJ reference segments. The analysis was restricted to V-J combinations with a frequency above 0.0001, which together covered about 99% of the repertoires. The TCS score was defined as F50 (clonal expansion) divided by E x V (chaos), with BLOSUM62-based TCRdist calculated between CDR3 peptides within each V-J. Welch's t-statistics and random forest reduced around 520 V-J features to fewer than 15, which were used in a naive Bayes classifier (R e1071). No statistical method was used to fix the sample size in advance, and group allocation was not hidden from the investigators. The paper reports TCR Vbeta CDR3 sequencing of approximately 140 peripheral blood samples: approximately 43 ophthalmopathy, fewer than 80 hyperthyroidism and around 17 progressor patients.

This receptor was obtained from a woman younger than 35 with Graves disease. Donor details come from another sample of the same person, matched by shared clones. This chain is built from TRBV5-8 and TRBJ2-1, and perhaps TRBD1 as D gene, on 5 matching bases. The sequencing here drew on peripheral blood mononuclear cells (PBMCs), taken at new diagnosis, from a patient treated with antithyroid drugs. The CDR3 amino acid sequence is: CASSLDNAEQFF. At the DNA level, the sequence is TGTGCCAGCAGTTTGGACAACGCCGAGCAGTTCTTC.